The next 5 T cell receptor beta chains were all read from a single sample in a study of shared clonotypes between healthy human individuals. Repertoires were generated with immunoSEQ multiplex PCR, while TCRdb's copy carries only in-frame clones and drops some. Among under 1,900,000 clones listed, approximately 98.5% were seen once. Sequencing was carried out using naive CD4+ T cells sorted from blood. Subset: CD45RA+ positively selected. The origin of the receptors is a man aged 25-45 years in good health.

The V and J genes are TRBV9 and TRBJ2-7; no definite D call. The germline V gene encodes CDR1 SGDLS and CDR2 YYNGEE. The CDR3 extends over 16 amino acids. V lost 0 bases and J lost 7, with 20 bases in between. CDR3 region: CASSVGASRQHEEQYF. The CDR3 DNA reads as TGTGCCAGCAGCGTAGGTGCGTCTCGCCAACACGAGGAGCAGTACTTC.

CDR3 in amino acids: CAWSANRGGGNQPQHF. Written as DNA, the CDR3 is TGTGCCTGGAGTGCTAACAGGGGTGGGGGCAATCAGCCCCAGCATTTT. V usage is TRBV30 and J usage is TRBJ1-5; 7 bases match TRBD1. CDR1 and CDR2 from the germline V gene are GTSNPN and SVGIG (reference sequence). The CDR3 loop spans 16 amino acids. J was trimmed by 2 bases and V by 1 base; bases with no gene match: 8.

This chain links TRBV10-3 with TRBJ1-2; D call uncertain. This CDR3 is 12 amino acids long. Deletions cut 7 bases from V and 5 bases from J, with 11 bases between. Germline V gene lookup returns CDR1 ENHRY and CDR2 SYGVKD. In DNA form, the CDR3 reads TGTGCCATCATGAGTTTACGGTATGGCTACACCTTC. This encodes CAIMSLRYGYTF.

The chain couples TRBV6-6 to TRBJ1-2; weak D call: TRBD1 (5 bases). Trimming stripped 7 bases from V and 6 bases from J, with 12 bases between. The CDR3 totals 12 residues. Germline assignment: CDR1 MNHNY and CDR2 SVGAGI (reference sequence). The CDR3 nucleotides read TGTGCCAGCAACATCTGGGGCGATGGCTACACCTTC. Protein product: CASNIWGDGYTF.

The chain combines TRBV6-5 with TRBJ1-2, with TRBD1 identical over 7 bases. The CDR3 totals 14 residues. Unmatched junction bases numbered 5, after V lost 4 bases and J lost 3 bases. CDR1 is MNHEY and CDR2 is SVGAGI in the germline V gene. The CDR3 spells CASSSGGSDYGYTF. In DNA form, the CDR3 reads TGTGCCAGCAGTTCAGGGGGATCTGACTATGGCTACACCTTC.